This TCR beta chain was identified in a study of blood T cells in healthy people across ages. The use of a sample-barcoded 5' primer and a J-beta primer mix characterized a second PCR of roughly 6 to 11 cycles. MiXCR, run by TCRdb on the 5' RACE reads, gives a single entry per CDR3 protein. The table has some 710,000 distinct CDR3 sequences, over 20% seen once. CDR1 and CDR2 (germline): SGHNT, YENEEA. This CDR3 region has 16 residues. V lost 0 bases to trimming and J lost 3 bases; unmatched junction nucleotides: 4. The sequenced sample consisted of blood. The clonotype originates from a man aged 70 or older in good health. V and J are TRBV11-3 and TRBJ2-2, with TRBD2 matching over 7 bases. CDR3 nucleotide sequence: TGTGCCAGCAGCTTAGATGGCGGGAGACACACCGGGGAGCTGTTTTTT. Translated, it gives CASSLDGGRHTGELFF.